This T cell receptor (beta chain) derives from a study of CD8 T cells in ankylosing spondylitis. Quantitative 5'-RACE was performed with molecular barcodes, and it yielded the TCR beta libraries. TCRdb analysed the 5' RACE reads with MiXCR anew, one entry per CDR3 protein. The sample lists about 300,000 distinct CDR3 sequences, about a fifth occurring once. This TCR came from a female donor with ankylosing spondylitis or in good health (not recorded which). Specimen: blood, either unsorted or a sorted T cell fraction (not recorded which).

CDR3 residues: CASSYQGLVQETQYF. CDR3 nucleotide sequence: TGTGCCAGCAGTTACCAGGGGTTGGTCCAAGAGACCCAGTACTTC. The chain joins TRBV12-3 or TRBV12-4 to TRBJ2-5; a weak D match, TRBD1 (6 bases). Trimming shortened V by 4 bases and J by 1 base, and 13 bases separated the two germline ends. This CDR3 comprises 15 residues.